Shown below are 32 T cell receptor beta chains from a single sample sequenced in a study of PD-1 blockade in classical Hodgkin lymphoma. Every patient had relapsed following autologous stem cell transplantation, and cohorts differed in brentuximab vedotin exposure. Starting with thawed PBMCs, CD4+ T cells were purified by magnetic negative selection. The data were produced by immunoSEQ multiplex PCR, yet TCRdb's version contains in-frame clones alone and is incomplete. The table includes 17,000 or so clones, just under 85% detected once. Sequencing was performed on CD4+ T cells from blood, taken at baseline. Receptors were obtained from a human donor with classical Hodgkin lymphoma.

This chain links TRBV5-1 with TRBJ2-1; 8 positions agree with TRBD2. Trimming cost V 1 base and J 0 bases; bases outside gene matches: 3. In germline, CDR1 is SGHRS, CDR2 YFSETQ. The CDR3 loop spans 16 amino acids. The CDR3 region has the DNA TGCGCCAGCAGCTTGCTTCTAGCGGGCTCCTACAATGAGCAGTTCTTC. Its protein product is CASSLLLAGSYNEQFF. The full variable domain, completed using reference TRBV5-1 and TRBJ2-1, is KAGVTQTPRYLIKTRGQQVTLSCSPISGHRSVSWYQQTPGQGLQFLFEYFSETQRNKGNFPGRFSGRQFSNSRSEMNVSTLELGDSALYLCASSLLLAGSYNEQFFGPGTRLTVL.

This clone was observed a handful of times. The chain joins TRBV7-9 to TRBJ1-3; D is ambiguous. V dropped 4 bases and J dropped 0 bases, with 7 bases sitting between them. Germline V lookup: CDR1 SEHNR, CDR2 FQNEAQ (reference sequence). The CDR3 has 14 amino acids. CDR3 DNA: TGTGCCAGCAGCTCTGACCGCTCTGGAAACACCATATATTTT. Protein product: CASSSDRSGNTIYF.

The J gene is TRBJ2-3, the V gene TRBV7-9; no clear D gene. CDR3 length: 12 residues. CDR1 and CDR2 from the germline V gene are SEHNR and FQNEAQ (reference sequence). Trimming took 3 bases from V and 6 from J, leaving 7 bases between them. This CDR3 reads CASSFAGDTQYF. The CDR3 nucleotides are TGTGCCAGCAGCTTTGCCGGGGATACGCAGTATTTT.

This sequence joins TRBV9 and TRBJ2-3; 9 bases line up with TRBD2. Germline CDR1 is SGDLS and CDR2 is YYNGEE. Trimming cost V 2 bases and J 5 bases; bases outside gene matches: 12. This CDR3 spans 17 amino acids. Here the CDR3 DNA reads TGTGCCAGCAGCGTTATCGGAGGCGGGGGGGCCGGAGATACGCAGTATTTT. Translation: CASSVIGGGGAGDTQYF.

This clone is a singleton in its sample. The chain combines TRBV5-1 with TRBJ2-1; no clear D gene. V lost 4 bases to trimming and J lost 2 bases, with 10 bases between them. Germline V gene lookup returns CDR1 SGHRS and CDR2 YFSETQ. The CDR3 covers 14 residues. In DNA, the CDR3 is TGCGCCAGCAGCGTTAGTGTGACCTACAATGAGCAGTTCTTC. It encodes CASSVSVTYNEQFF. The full variable domain, with the rest looked up from reference TRBV5-1 and TRBJ2-1, is KAGVTQTPRYLIKTRGQQVTLSCSPISGHRSVSWYQQTPGQGLQFLFEYFSETQRNKGNFPGRFSGRQFSNSRSEMNVSTLELGDSALYLCASSVSVTYNEQFFGPGTRLTVL.

The genes are TRBV20-1 and TRBJ2-7, with D possibly TRBD1 on 5 matching bases. CDR1 is DFQATT and CDR2 is SNEGSKA in the germline V gene (reference sequence). The CDR3 is 11 amino acids. V was pared by 4 bases and J by 4 bases, with 8 bases between. CDR3 in DNA: TGCAGTGCTAACAGGTTATACGAGCAGTACTTC. It translates to CSANRLYEQYF.

The V and J genes are TRBV7-9 and TRBJ1-5; D is ambiguous. V gave up 3 bases and J gave up 1 base, with 7 bases separating them. The germline gives CDR1 SEHNR, CDR2 FQNEAQ (reference sequence). The CDR3 totals 14 residues. The CDR3: CASSFGESNQPQHF. The CDR3 DNA sequence: TGTGCCAGCAGCTTCGGAGAGAGCAATCAGCCCCAGCATTTT.

This clone has only a few counts. The rearrangement links TRBV5-1 to TRBJ1-3; 8 bases are a match to TRBD1. CDR1 and CDR2 (germline): SGHRS, YFSETQ. CDR3 length: 14 residues. V lost 4 bases to trimming and J lost 3 bases; unmatched junction nucleotides: 3. The CDR3 nucleotides read TGCGCCAGCAGCACGGGACAGGTTGGAAACACCATATATTTT. It encodes CASSTGQVGNTIYF.

This chain uses TRBV25-1 with TRBJ2-7; D is uncertain. Between the trimmed V and J ends, which lost 4 bases and 2 bases, there was a span of 12 bases. Germline CDR1 is MGHDK and CDR2 is SYGVNS. The CDR3 runs to 14 residues. The CDR3 sequence is CASSASTGPYEQYF. The CDR3 bases are TGTGCCAGCAGTGCGTCCACCGGGCCCTACGAGCAGTACTTC.

This chain uses TRBV4-1 with TRBJ2-3; 7 nucleotides match TRBD2. Trimming cost V 1 base and J 1 base; bases outside gene matches: 2. Looked up from germline, CDR1 is MGHRA and CDR2 is YSYEKL. The CDR3 is made up of 15 amino acids. The CDR3 loop is CASSQGGGRTDTQYF. The CDR3 region has the DNA TGCGCCAGCAGCCAAGGCGGGGGTCGCACAGATACGCAGTATTTT.

V is TRBV28 and J is TRBJ1-1; tentative D call: TRBD1 (6 bases). The CDR3 is 15 residues long. The V end lost 2 bases, the J end lost 4 bases, and 14 bases lay between the germline ends. Germline CDR1 reads MDHEN; CDR2 reads SYDVKM. The DNA for the CDR3 is TGTGCCAGCAGTTTACCCCTACTCAGGGGCACTGAAGCTTTCTTT. Amino acids: CASSLPLLRGTEAFF.

The chain employs TRBV10-3 and TRBJ1-4; 10 nucleotides line up with TRBD1. With 10 bases clipped from V and 8 bases from J, the junction kept 7 bases outside the gene matches. This CDR3 has 13 residues. The germline V gene encodes CDR1 ENHRY and CDR2 SYGVKD. This CDR3 reads CATGRDRGEKLFF. DNA for the CDR3: TGTGCCACGGGGAGGGACAGGGGAGAAAAACTGTTTTTT.

The chain couples TRBV28 to TRBJ2-7; no clear D gene. Deletions cut 4 bases from V and 2 bases from J, with 6 bases between. This CDR3 spans 12 amino acids. CDR1 and CDR2 from the germline V gene are MDHEN and SYDVKM. The CDR3 nucleotides read TGTGCCAGCAGTTACCCAACCTACGAGCAGTACTTC. Protein sequence: CASSYPTYEQYF.

The chain uses TRBV30 and TRBJ1-4; the D gene is possibly TRBD1 (5 bases). This CDR3 is built from 15 residues. Between the trimmed V and J ends, which lost 2 bases and 3 bases, there was a span of 13 bases. Germline CDR1 and CDR2: GTSNPN and SVGIG (reference sequence). CDR3 in DNA: TGTGCCTGGAGTCCGCCGGGACGGTCTAATGAAAAACTGTTTTTT. Its protein is CAWSPPGRSNEKLFF.

This clone was seen a few times. This chain uses TRBV2 with TRBJ1-5; maybe TRBD1 (5 bases). This CDR3 has 14 amino acids. V was shortened by 6 bases and J by 4 bases, with 13 bases between the two germline ends. Germline CDR1 is SNHLY and CDR2 is FYNNEI. CDR3 residues: CASSPGTRNQPQHF. The CDR3 DNA reads as TGTGCCAGCAGCCCTGGGACGAGAAATCAGCCCCAGCATTTT.

The chain uses TRBV19 and TRBJ1-3; TRBD1 is a possible D gene (5 bases). Germline CDR1 reads LNHDA; CDR2 reads SQIVND (reference sequence). The germline V and J ends were trimmed by 3 bases and 2 bases, with 8 bases remaining between them. CDR3 length: 14 amino acids. CDR3 sequence: CASSISRAGNTIYF. The CDR3 DNA is TGTGCCAGTAGTATTTCCAGGGCTGGAAACACCATATATTTT. Full variable domain (remainder filled in from reference TRBV19 and TRBJ1-3): DGGITQSPKYLFRKEGQNVTLSCEQNLNHDAMYWYRQDPGQGLRLIYYSQIVNDFQKGDIAEGYSVSREKKESFPLTVTSAQKNPTAFYLCASSISRAGNTIYFGEGSWLTVV.

Written as DNA, the CDR3 is TGTGCCAGCAGCTTCGGGCCACAGGGGGGAAACTATGGCTACACCTTC. Amino acid sequence: CASSFGPQGGNYGYTF. J is TRBJ1-2 and V is TRBV7-2; TRBD1 matches 8 bases. The V and J ends lost 3 bases and 2 bases, in that order; junction bases with no gene match: 8. There are 16 residues in the CDR3. Germline lookup yields CDR1 SGHTA and CDR2 FQGNSA.

This chain links TRBV6-5 with TRBJ2-5, with D perhaps matching TRBD1 (5 bases). Germline assignment: CDR1 MNHEY and CDR2 SVGAGI. This CDR3 region has 15 residues. V lost 1 base and J lost 5, with 14 bases in between. CDR3 DNA sequence: TGTGCCAGCAGTTACTGGTCAGGGCTTGGGGAGACCCAGTACTTC. Translation gives CASSYWSGLGETQYF.

This rearrangement joins TRBV18 to TRBJ2-7; D perhaps matches TRBD2 (6 bases). Germline V CDR1 and CDR2: KGHSH, LQKENI. The CDR3 consists of 14 residues. Trimming pared 2 bases from V and 6 bases from J, leaving 14 bases between. CDR3 sequence (DNA): TGTGCCAGCTCACCAGCCGGGAGAAAAAGCGAGCAGTACTTC. This translates into CASSPAGRKSEQYF.

The CDR3 sequence: CASSPGQGPGYEQYF. The CDR3 nucleotides read TGTGCCAGCAGCCCTGGACAGGGGCCGGGCTACGAGCAGTACTTC. The chain has TRBV6-5 and TRBJ2-7, with 9 bases matching TRBD1. The V segment lost 6 bases and the J segment 3 bases; nucleotides outside the gene matches: 9. Germline CDR1 MNHEY, CDR2 SVGAGI. The CDR3 runs to 15 residues.

The chain employs TRBV7-3 and TRBJ2-2; no definite D call. V dropped 4 bases and J dropped 6 bases, with 3 bases sitting between them. CDR3 length: 11 amino acids. CDR1 SGHTA and CDR2 FQGTGA come from the germline V gene. CDR3 DNA sequence: TGTGCCAGCAGCTCCTCCGGGGAGCTGTTTTTT. Translation: CASSSSGELFF.

V gene TRBV5-1 combines with J gene TRBJ2-1; 10 bases line up with TRBD2. Germline assignment: CDR1 SGHRS and CDR2 YFSETQ. This CDR3 is 15 amino acids long. After removal of 5 bases from V and 8 bases from J, the junction contained 10 bases not matched to a gene. The CDR3: CASRDASGSIDEQFF. The CDR3 DNA follows: TGCGCCAGCAGGGATGCTAGCGGGAGTATCGATGAGCAGTTCTTC.

This sequence joins TRBV7-9 and TRBJ1-6; weak D call: TRBD1 (5 bases). This CDR3 contains 15 residues. The ends were cut back, 3 bases at V and 6 bases at J, with 12 bases in the middle. CDR1 is SEHNR and CDR2 is FQNEAQ in the germline V gene (reference sequence). CDR3 region: CASSLRGNSNSPLHF. The CDR3 DNA follows: TGTGCCAGCAGCTTGAGGGGCAATAGTAATTCACCCCTCCACTTT. The full variable domain, with the rest looked up from reference TRBV7-9 and TRBJ1-6, is DTGVSQNPRHKITKRGQNVTFRCDPISEHNRLYWYRQTLGQGPEFLTYFQNEAQLEKSRLLSDRFSAERPKGSFSTLEIQRTEQGDSAMYLCASSLRGNSNSPLHFGNGTRLTVT.

V and J are TRBV6-5 and TRBJ2-5, with 8 bases lining up with TRBD1. Germline V CDR1 and CDR2: MNHEY, SVGAGI. Germline trimming cut 4 bases from V and 4 bases from J; bases unmatched to any gene: 11. This CDR3 has 16 amino acids. The chain's CDR3 is CASSLDRGPRGETQYF. In DNA, the CDR3 is TGTGCCAGCAGTTTAGACAGGGGCCCGAGAGGAGAGACCCAGTACTTC.

The chain recombines TRBV6-6 with TRBJ2-3; D is unclear. The CDR3 has 16 residues. Trimming shortened V by 2 bases and J by 1 base, and 13 bases separated the two germline ends. Germline CDR1 is MNHNY and CDR2 is SVGAGI (reference sequence). CDR3 DNA: TGTGCCAGCAGTTACGGGCTCTCTCGGGGCACAGATACGCAGTATTTT. Its protein is CASSYGLSRGTDTQYF.

This clone was counted once. V gene TRBV28 combines with J gene TRBJ2-7, with TRBD1 matching over 7 bases. The CDR3 is 17 amino acids. The ends lost 6 bases at V and 4 bases at J; junction bases unmatched: 18. Per germline, CDR1 MDHEN and CDR2 SYDVKM. The chain's CDR3 is CASSPLRDSGGLYEQYF. CDR3 nucleotides: TGTGCCAGCAGCCCCCTACGGGACAGTGGAGGCCTTTACGAGCAGTACTTC.

V is TRBV7-3 and J is TRBJ2-7, with 8 bases lining up with TRBD1. The germline CDR1 and CDR2 sequences are SGHTA and FQGTGA. The CDR3 runs to 16 residues. V gave up 1 base and J gave up 7 bases; unmatched junction bases: 12. The CDR3 protein is CASSLNQGRGPGEQYF. DNA for the CDR3: TGTGCCAGCAGCTTAAACCAGGGCAGGGGGCCGGGGGAGCAGTACTTC.

The V call is TRBV5-1, the J call TRBJ2-7; D might be TRBD1 or TRBD2, each matching 5 bases. The CDR3 is 17 amino acids. V lost 0 bases and J lost 0, with 16 bases in between. Germline V gives CDR1 SGHRS, CDR2 YFSETQ. The CDR3 bases are TGCGCCAGCAGCTTGGGGCCCCTGGGACGGGGCTCCTACGAGCAGTACTTC. It yields the protein CASSLGPLGRGSYEQYF.

The rearrangement links TRBV7-2 to TRBJ2-2, with TRBD1 identical over 8 bases. This CDR3 spans 15 amino acids. Per germline, CDR1 SGHTA and CDR2 FQGNSA. J gave up 4 bases and V 2 bases, and 3 bases lay outside the gene matches. The CDR3 loop is CASSLQGAFTGELFF. CDR3 nucleotide sequence: TGTGCCAGCAGCTTACAGGGGGCTTTCACCGGGGAGCTGTTTTTT. The full variable domain, completed using reference TRBV7-2 and TRBJ2-2, is GAGVSQSPSNKVTEKGKDVELRCDPISGHTALYWYRQSLGQGLEFLIYFQGNSAPDKSGLPSDRFSAERTGGSVSTLTIQRTQQEDSAVYLCASSLQGAFTGELFFGEGSRLTVL.

This chain links TRBV4-1 with TRBJ1-2; 7 bases fit TRBD1. After removal of 4 bases from V and 5 bases from J, the junction contained 10 bases not matched to a gene. There are 15 residues in the CDR3. In germline, CDR1 is MGHRA, CDR2 YSYEKL. CDR3 amino acids: CASSPQEGAGYGYTF. The CDR3 DNA reads as TGCGCCAGCAGCCCGCAAGAGGGGGCCGGGTATGGCTACACCTTC.

This chain joins TRBV5-1 and TRBJ2-1; the D call may be TRBD1 or TRBD2 (5 bases each). Trimming removed 4 bases from V and 4 bases from J, with 18 bases in between. The CDR3 consists of 16 residues. The germline V gene has CDR1 SGHRS and CDR2 YFSETQ. CDR3 coding DNA: TGCGCCAGCAGCGTCCGGGACGCAAGAAGTTACAATGAGCAGTTCTTC. This sequence encodes CASSVRDARSYNEQFF.

This clone was recorded only once. V and J are TRBV6-5 and TRBJ1-6, with 10 bases matching TRBD1. Looked up from germline, CDR1 is MNHEY and CDR2 is SVGAGI. V was clipped by 7 bases and J by 13 bases; unmatched bases: 10. This CDR3 region has 14 residues. The CDR3 nucleotides are TGTGCCAGCACTCTGGGACAGGGGATTTCGCCCCTCCACTTT. It is translated as CASTLGQGISPLHF.